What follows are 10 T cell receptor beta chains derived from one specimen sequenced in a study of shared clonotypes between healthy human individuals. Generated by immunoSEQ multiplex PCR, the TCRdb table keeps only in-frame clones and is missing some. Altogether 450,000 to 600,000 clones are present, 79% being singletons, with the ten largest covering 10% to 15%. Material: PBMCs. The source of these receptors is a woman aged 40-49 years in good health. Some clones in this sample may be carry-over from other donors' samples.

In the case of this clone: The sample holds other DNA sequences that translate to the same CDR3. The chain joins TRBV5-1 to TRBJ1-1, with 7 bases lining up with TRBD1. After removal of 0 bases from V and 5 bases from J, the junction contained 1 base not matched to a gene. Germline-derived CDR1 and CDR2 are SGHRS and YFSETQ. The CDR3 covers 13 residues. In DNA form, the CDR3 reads TGCGCCAGCAGCTTGGACAGGGGTACTGAAGCTTTCTTT. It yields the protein CASSLDRGTEAFF. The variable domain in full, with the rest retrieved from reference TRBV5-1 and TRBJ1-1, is KAGVTQTPRYLIKTRGQQVTLSCSPISGHRSVSWYQQTPGQGLQFLFEYFSETQRNKGNFPGRFSGRQFSNSRSEMNVSTLELGDSALYLCASSLDRGTEAFFGQGTRLTVV.

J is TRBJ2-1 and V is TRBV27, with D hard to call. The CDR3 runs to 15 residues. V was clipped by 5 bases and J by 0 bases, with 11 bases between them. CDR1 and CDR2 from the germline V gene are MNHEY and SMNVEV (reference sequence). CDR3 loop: CASSPLKSSYNEQFF. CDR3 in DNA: TGTGCCAGCAGTCCCTTAAAGAGCTCCTACAATGAGCAGTTCTTC.

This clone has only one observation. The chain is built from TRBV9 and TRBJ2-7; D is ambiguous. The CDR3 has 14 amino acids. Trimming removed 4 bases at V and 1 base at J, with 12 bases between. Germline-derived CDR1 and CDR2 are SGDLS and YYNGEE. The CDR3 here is CASSQAPGSYEQYF. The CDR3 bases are TGTGCCAGCAGCCAAGCGCCAGGATCCTACGAGCAGTACTTC.

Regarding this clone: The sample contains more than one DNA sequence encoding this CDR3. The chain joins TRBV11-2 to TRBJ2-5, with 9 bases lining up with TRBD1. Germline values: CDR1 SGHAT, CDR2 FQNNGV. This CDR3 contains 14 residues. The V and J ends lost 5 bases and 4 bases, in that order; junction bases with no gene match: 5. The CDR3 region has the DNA TGTGCCAGCAGCAGGGACAGGGTAGGAGAGACCCAGTACTTC. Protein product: CASSRDRVGETQYF.

CDR3 in DNA: TGTGCCAGCAGTTATTTGAGCGGGAGTTTTATGAATGAGCAGTTCTTC. Protein: CASSYLSGSFMNEQFF. This chain connects TRBV6-6 to TRBJ2-1, with 8 positions matching TRBD2. Germline V gives CDR1 MNHNY, CDR2 SVGAGI (reference sequence). The CDR3 runs to 16 residues. Unmatched junction bases numbered 11, after V lost 3 bases and J lost 7 bases.

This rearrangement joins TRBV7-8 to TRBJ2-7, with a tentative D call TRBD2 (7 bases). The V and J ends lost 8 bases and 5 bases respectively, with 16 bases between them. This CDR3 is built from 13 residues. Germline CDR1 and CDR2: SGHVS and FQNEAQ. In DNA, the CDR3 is TGTGCCAGCCGGGACGGGGGGCCGAACGAGCAGTACTTC. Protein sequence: CASRDGGPNEQYF. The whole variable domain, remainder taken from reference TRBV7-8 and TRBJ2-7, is GAGVSQSPRYKVAKRGQDVALRCDPISGHVSLFWYQQALGQGPEFLTYFQNEAQLDKSGLPSDRFFAERPEGSVSTLKIQRTQQEDSAVYLCASRDGGPNEQYFGPGTRLTVT.

The CDR3 reads CASSRRQGDNTEAFF. The DNA of the CDR3 is TGTGCCAGCAGCAGAAGACAGGGGGACAACACTGAAGCTTTCTTT. The gene calls are TRBV9 and TRBJ1-1; 9 bases are a match to TRBD1. The V gene's germline CDR1 is SGDLS and CDR2 YYNGEE. The CDR3 sequence is 15 residues long. The junction had 6 bases not matched to a gene; V was cut back by 4 bases and J by 2 bases.

The CDR3 protein is CASSITSDSTDTQYF. The DNA for the CDR3 is TGTGCCAGTAGTATTACAAGCGACAGCACAGATACGCAGTATTTT. The chain carries TRBV19 and TRBJ2-3; D unclear. CDR3 length equals 15 residues. V lost 3 bases to trimming and J lost 0 bases, with 10 bases between them. CDR1 and CDR2 from the germline V gene are LNHDA and SQIVND (reference sequence).

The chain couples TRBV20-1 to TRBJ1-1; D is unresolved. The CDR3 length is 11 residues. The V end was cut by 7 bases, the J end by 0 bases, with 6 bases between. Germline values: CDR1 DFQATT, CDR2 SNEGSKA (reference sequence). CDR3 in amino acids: CSGWVNTEAFF. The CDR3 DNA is TGCAGTGGGTGGGTGAACACTGAAGCTTTCTTT.

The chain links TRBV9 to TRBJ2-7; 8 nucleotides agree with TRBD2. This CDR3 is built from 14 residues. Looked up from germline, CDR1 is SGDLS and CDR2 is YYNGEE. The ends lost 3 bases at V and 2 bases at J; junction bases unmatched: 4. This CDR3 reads CASSAWTSPYEQYF. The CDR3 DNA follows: TGTGCCAGCAGCGCATGGACTAGCCCCTACGAGCAGTACTTC.